A selection of T cell receptor beta chains follows, all from one sample in a study of T cells in localized non-small cell lung cancer. Assay: immunoSEQ multiplex PCR; the TCRdb copy retains only in-frame clones and omits some. Found here are some 50,000 clones, around 90% of them singletons; the top ten hold about 15%. The specimen was PBMCs, collected before any cancer treatment. Receptor source: a female donor with stage II lung adenocarcinoma. The CDR3 runs from the conserved cysteine through the conserved F or W. The D gene is left open where the match is weak. Clone size is not always given. Where it is, it says once, few, many or a class for expanded clones.

V	size	D	J	CDR3	DNA
TRBV19	.	TRBD1	TRBJ2-7	CASSRTGKVYEQYF	TGTGCCAGTAGTCGGACAGGGAAAGTTTACGAGCAGTACTTC
TRBV6-5	.	.	TRBJ1-1	CASNRDTNTEAFF	TGTGCCAGTAACCGGGACACGAACACTGAAGCTTTCTTT
TRBV29-1	.	TRBD2	TRBJ2-2	CSVEEVAGGFGDTGELFF	TGCAGCGTTGAAGAAGTAGCGGGGGGCTTTGGGGACACCGGGGAGCTGTTTTTT
TRBV19	.	TRBD2	TRBJ2-2	CASSPRLAPGELFF	TGTGCCAGTAGTCCTAGACTAGCTCCCGGGGAGCTGTTTTTT
TRBV18	.	.	TRBJ2-2	CASSPGTEGTGELFF	TGTGCCAGCTCCCCCGGGACCGAGGGCACCGGGGAGCTGTTTTTT
TRBV27	.	.	TRBJ2-7	CASSLTGHTYEQYF	TGTGCCAGCAGTTTAACCGGACATACCTACGAGCAGTACTTC
TRBV19	.	TRBD1	TRBJ2-5	CASSTGTGKETQYF	TGTGCCAGTAGTACTGGGACAGGGAAAGAGACCCAGTACTTC
TRBV4-1	.	.	TRBJ1-2	CASSPLREISSIKDGYTF	TGCGCCAGCAGCCCCCTTAGGGAGATCTCGTCAATCAAGGATGGCTACACCTTC
TRBV19	.	.	TRBJ1-1	CASSMWGGRGNTEAFF	TGTGCCAGTAGTATGTGGGGGGGACGGGGGAACACTGAAGCTTTCTTT
TRBV7-7	.	.	TRBJ2-5	CASSRSSVGETQYF	TGTGCTAGCAGCCGTAGCAGTGTTGGGGAGACCCAGTACTTC
TRBV2	.	.	TRBJ2-7	CASSRQVPSYEQYF	TGTGCCAGCAGTCGACAGGTTCCCTCCTACGAGCAGTACTTC
TRBV5-8	once	.	TRBJ2-3	CASSRGDTQYF	TGTGCCAGCTCGAGGGGGGATACGCAGTATTTT
TRBV7-6	.	.	TRBJ2-2	CASSHLGGHSNTGELFF	TGTGCCAGCAGCCACCTGGGGGGCCACTCGAACACCGGGGAGCTGTTTTTT
TRBV6-1	.	.	TRBJ1-3	CASSGEGGSGNTIYF	TGTGCCAGCAGTGGAGAGGGGGGCTCTGGAAACACCATATATTTT
TRBV27	few	.	TRBJ2-7	CASSERRSYEQYF	TGTGCCAGCAGTGAAAGGCGATCCTACGAGCAGTACTTC
TRBV13	.	.	TRBJ2-1	CASSPSPPHEQFF	TGTGCCAGCAGCCCATCTCCCCCCCATGAGCAGTTCTTC
TRBV6-5	.	.	TRBJ2-5	CASSYGPGVETQYF	TGTGCCAGCAGTTACGGTCCAGGGGTAGAGACCCAGTACTTC
TRBV28	.	TRBD2	TRBJ2-7	CATLTPTAGGGLLKQYF	TGTGCCACCTTGACCCCAACGGCGGGGGGGGGTCTCCTGAAGCAGTACTTC
TRBV11-1	.	.	TRBJ2-2	CASSLVLNTGELFF	TGTGCCAGCAGCTTAGTGTTGAACACCGGGGAGCTGTTTTTT
TRBV6-5	.	.	TRBJ2-4	CASSVQGPNIQYF	TGTGCCAGCAGTGTACAGGGCCCAAACATTCAGTACTTC
TRBV9	.	.	TRBJ1-1	CASSVSTANTEAFF	TGTGCCAGCAGCGTTTCGACCGCGAACACTGAAGCTTTCTTT
TRBV7-9	.	TRBD1	TRBJ1-2	CASSSGTGFYGYTF	TGTGCCAGCAGCTCCGGGACAGGATTCTATGGCTACACCTTC
TRBV18	.	TRBD2	TRBJ2-1	CASSPLAGVGNEQFF	TGTGCCAGCTCACCGCTAGCGGGGGTTGGGAATGAGCAGTTCTTC
TRBV5-5	.	.	TRBJ2-1	CASSFLVQVGNEQFF	TGTGCCAGCAGCTTTTTAGTCCAAGTCGGCAATGAGCAGTTCTTC
TRBV30	few	TRBD1	TRBJ1-1	CAWTGGSVTEAFF	TGTGCCTGGACAGGGGGCTCTGTCACTGAAGCTTTCTTT
TRBV6-5	.	.	TRBJ1-5	CASNPPGGSLHF	TGTGCCAGCAACCCACCCGGGGGTTCACTCCATTTT
TRBV5-4	once	.	TRBJ2-3	CASALSGPDTQYF	TGTGCCAGTGCCCTCTCAGGACCTGATACGCAGTATTTT
TRBV29-1	once	TRBD2	TRBJ2-1	CSVSGGASRSYNEQFF	TGCAGCGTAAGCGGGGGGGCATCAAGGTCCTACAATGAGCAGTTCTTC
TRBV6-5	.	TRBD1	TRBJ1-1	CASSYLGQGATEAFF	TGTGCCAGCAGTTACCTCGGACAGGGGGCAACTGAAGCTTTCTTT
TRBV5-1	.	TRBD1	TRBJ1-2	CASSSAQGKDGYTF	TGCGCCAGCAGCTCCGCACAGGGGAAGGATGGCTACACCTTC
TRBV9	.	.	TRBJ1-1	CASTLGGATEAFF	TGTGCCAGCACCTTGGGGGGTGCCACTGAAGCTTTCTTT
TRBV18	.	.	TRBJ2-7	CASSPPSLSSLVYEQYF	TGTGCCAGCTCACCACCGTCCCTCAGCTCCCTGGTTTACGAGCAGTACTTC
TRBV7-2	.	TRBD1	TRBJ1-2	CASSLETGAYGYTF	TGTGCCAGCAGCTTAGAAACAGGGGCTTATGGCTACACCTTC
TRBV30	few	.	TRBJ1-1	CVGGEFVTNTEAFF	TGTGTTGGTGGGGAGTTCGTCACGAACACTGAAGCTTTCTTT
TRBV7-2	.	TRBD2	TRBJ2-3	CASRELLAGGLSDTQYF	TGTGCCAGCAGGGAACTACTAGCGGGGGGGCTTTCAGATACGCAGTATTTT